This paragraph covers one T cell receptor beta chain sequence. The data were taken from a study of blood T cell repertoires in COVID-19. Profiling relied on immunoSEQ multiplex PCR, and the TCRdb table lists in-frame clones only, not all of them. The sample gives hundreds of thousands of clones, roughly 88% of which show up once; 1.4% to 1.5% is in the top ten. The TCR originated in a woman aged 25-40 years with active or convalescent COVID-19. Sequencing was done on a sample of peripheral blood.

The CDR3 DNA reads TGCGCCAGCAGCTTGACTAGCGGGGGGAACACCGGGGAGCTGTTTTTT. Translated: CASSLTSGGNTGELFF. This chain joins TRBV5-1 and TRBJ2-2; TRBD2 aligns across 11 bases. V shed 1 base and J 1 base; nucleotides not matched to a gene: 0. Looked up from germline, CDR1 is SGHRS and CDR2 is YFSETQ. The CDR3 loop spans 16 amino acids.